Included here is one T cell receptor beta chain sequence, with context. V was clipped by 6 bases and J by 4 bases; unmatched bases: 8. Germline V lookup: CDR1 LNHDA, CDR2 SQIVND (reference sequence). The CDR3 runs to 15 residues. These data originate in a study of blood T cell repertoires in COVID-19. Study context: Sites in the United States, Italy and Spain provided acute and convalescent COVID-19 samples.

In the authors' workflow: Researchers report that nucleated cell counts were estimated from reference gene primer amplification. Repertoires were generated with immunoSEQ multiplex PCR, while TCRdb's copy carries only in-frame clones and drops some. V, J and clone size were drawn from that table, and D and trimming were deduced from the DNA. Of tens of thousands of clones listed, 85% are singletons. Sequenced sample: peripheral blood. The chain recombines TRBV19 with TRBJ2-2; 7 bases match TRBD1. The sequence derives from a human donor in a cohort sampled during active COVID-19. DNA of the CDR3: TGTGCCAGTAGCCCCCGGGACAGCCGCACCGGGGAGCTGTTTTTT. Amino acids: CASSPRDSRTGELFF.